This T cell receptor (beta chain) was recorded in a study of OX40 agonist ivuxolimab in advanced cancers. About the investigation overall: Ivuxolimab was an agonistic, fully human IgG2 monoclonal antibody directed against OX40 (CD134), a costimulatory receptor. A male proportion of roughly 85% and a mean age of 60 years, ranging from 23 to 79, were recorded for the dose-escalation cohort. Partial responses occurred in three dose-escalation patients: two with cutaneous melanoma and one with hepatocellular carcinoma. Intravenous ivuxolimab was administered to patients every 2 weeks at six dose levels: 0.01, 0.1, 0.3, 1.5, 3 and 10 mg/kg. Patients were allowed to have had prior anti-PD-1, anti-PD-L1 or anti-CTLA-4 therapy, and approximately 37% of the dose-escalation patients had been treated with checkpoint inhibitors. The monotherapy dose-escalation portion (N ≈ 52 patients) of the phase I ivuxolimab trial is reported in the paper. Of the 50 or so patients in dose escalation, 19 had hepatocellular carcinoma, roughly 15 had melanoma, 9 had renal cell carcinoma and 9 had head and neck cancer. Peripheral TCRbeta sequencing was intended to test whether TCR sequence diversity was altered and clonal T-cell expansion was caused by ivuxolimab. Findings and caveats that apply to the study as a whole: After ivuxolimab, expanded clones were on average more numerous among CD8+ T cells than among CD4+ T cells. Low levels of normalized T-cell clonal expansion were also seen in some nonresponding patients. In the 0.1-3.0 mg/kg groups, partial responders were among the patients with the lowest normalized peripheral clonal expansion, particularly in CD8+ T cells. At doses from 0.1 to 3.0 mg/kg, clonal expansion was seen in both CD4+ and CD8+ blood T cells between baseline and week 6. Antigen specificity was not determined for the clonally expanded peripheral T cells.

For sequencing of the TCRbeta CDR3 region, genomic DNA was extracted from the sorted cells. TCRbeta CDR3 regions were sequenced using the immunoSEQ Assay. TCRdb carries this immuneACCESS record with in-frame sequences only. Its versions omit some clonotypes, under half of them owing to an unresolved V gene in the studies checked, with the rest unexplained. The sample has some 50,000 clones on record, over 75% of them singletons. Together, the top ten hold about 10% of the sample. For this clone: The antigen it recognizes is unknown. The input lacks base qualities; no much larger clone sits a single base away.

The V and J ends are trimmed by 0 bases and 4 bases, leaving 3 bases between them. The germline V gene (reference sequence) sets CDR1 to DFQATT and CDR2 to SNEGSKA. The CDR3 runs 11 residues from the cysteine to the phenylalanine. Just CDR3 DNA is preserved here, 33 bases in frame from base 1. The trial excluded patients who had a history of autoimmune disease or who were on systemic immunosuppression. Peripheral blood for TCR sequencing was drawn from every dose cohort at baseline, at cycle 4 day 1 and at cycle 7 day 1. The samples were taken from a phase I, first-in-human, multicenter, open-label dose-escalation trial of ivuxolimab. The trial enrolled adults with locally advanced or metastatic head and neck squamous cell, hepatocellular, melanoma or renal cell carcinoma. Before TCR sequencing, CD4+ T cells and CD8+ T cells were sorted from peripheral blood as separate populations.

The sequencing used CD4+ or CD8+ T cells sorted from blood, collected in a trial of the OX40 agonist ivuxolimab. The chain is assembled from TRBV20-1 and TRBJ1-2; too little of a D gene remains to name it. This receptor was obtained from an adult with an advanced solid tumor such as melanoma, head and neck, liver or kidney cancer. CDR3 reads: CSARDSYGYTF. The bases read TGCAGTGCTAGAGATAGCTATGGCTACACCTTC.